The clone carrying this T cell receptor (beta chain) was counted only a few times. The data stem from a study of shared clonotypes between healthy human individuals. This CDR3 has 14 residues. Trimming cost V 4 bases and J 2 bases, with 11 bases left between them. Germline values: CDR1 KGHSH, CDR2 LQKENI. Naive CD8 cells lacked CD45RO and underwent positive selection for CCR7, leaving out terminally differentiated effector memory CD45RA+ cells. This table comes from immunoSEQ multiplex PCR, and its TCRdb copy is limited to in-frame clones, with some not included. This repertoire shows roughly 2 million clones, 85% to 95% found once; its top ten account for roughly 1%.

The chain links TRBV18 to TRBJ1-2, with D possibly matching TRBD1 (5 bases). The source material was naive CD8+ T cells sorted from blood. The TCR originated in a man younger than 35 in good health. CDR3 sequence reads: CASSRQTENYGYTF. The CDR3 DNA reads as TGTGCCAGCTCACGCCAGACAGAAAACTATGGCTACACCTTC.